What follows describes a single T cell receptor (beta chain). Its cognate antigen has yet to be identified. Base qualities are not recorded, but no much larger clone differs from it by a single base. V lost 4 bases and J lost 2 bases, and the count of bases not matched to a germline gene is 7. From its cysteine to its phenylalanine, the CDR3 spans 17 amino acids. Only the CDR3 portion is preserved as DNA: 51 bases, with reading frame beginning at the first base. From a lookup of the germline V gene, CDR1 and CDR2 are SGHTA and FQGNSA. The data are from a study of molecular identifiers for immune sequencing clone quantification (dated by TCRdb to the late 2010s). Some background on the complete study: For a replicate experiment, the RNA from either approximately 20,000 or 100,000 naive CD8 T cells was divided into five aliquots, and four of those aliquots went on to sequencing. This methods study used CD8 T cells to benchmark TCR RNA copy counting and molecular-identifier clustering-based TCR repertoire sequencing (MIDCIRS).

Libraries of naive CD8 T cells were generated from about 21,000 to 970,000 sorted cells, with 10%, 30% or 50% of the purified RNA used. On a BD FACSAria II, naive CD8 T cells were FACS-sorted as CD8+CD4-CCR7+CD45RA+ and collected into RLT Plus buffer. Detection sensitivity was tested by spiking Jurkat RNA equal to about eleven TCR copies' worth into samples containing 20,000-1,000,000 naive CD8 T cells. CD8 T cells were enriched using RosetteSep CD8+ T Cell Enrichment Cocktail and Ficoll-Paque, and the enriched cells then underwent ACK red cell lysis. The investigation overall reported the following: Clones above 20 RNA copies held over 99% of molecules in CMV-specific effector cells but under 1% in naive cells. Identical TCR molecules sharing a barcode could cause highly expanded clone sizes to be underestimated. Modeling gave around 2.7 recovered TCR RNA copies per cell versus about ten by digital PCR, implying about 30% capture efficiency. Spiked-in Jurkat TCR RNA equivalent to a single cell was reported to be detectable even among 750,000 to 1,000,000 naive CD8 T cells. The naive libraries included spiked-in Jurkat TCR RNA (10 copies' worth), and this RNA is not part of the donor repertoire. When barcode sub-clustering was not used, chimeric consensus sequences inflated TCR diversity, with chimeras reaching as high as 47%.

The receptor library was made with PCR. The reads were generated on a NextSeq 500. Bulk TCR libraries were made following a previously described method, with the TCR primers given in Table S5. Purification of total RNA was performed with the Qiagen AllPrep DNA/RNA kit. Reads from multiple sequencing runs of the same library were pooled before analysis. As for the authors' bioinformatics: Reads were retained only if the reads had an exact TCR constant sequence, and the retained reads were trimmed to 150 nt and grouped according to their 12-nt molecular barcodes. Reads in each barcode group were sub-clustered using a 15% Levenshtein threshold, and a quality-weighted consensus sequence was built for each RNA molecule. Non-functional sequences were excluded, and lower-count sequences lying one edit away from another sequence were also excluded. Based on fitting two negative binomial distributions, any barcode sub-cluster with under 20% of the maximum read count was discarded. Starting from the raw public reads, TCRdb applied fastp trimming at Q25, assembled clones with MiXCR and retained in-frame beta chains. CDR3 protein sequences are deduplicated, and each keeps its most common genes and DNA. The V and J calls shown here were made by TCRdb, not taken from the authors' results. The sample table contains 490,000 or so distinct CDR3 sequences; only one count was recorded for about a quarter of them. Just over 0.75% of the sample belongs to the ten largest clones.

The sequenced sample consisted of naive CD8+ T cells from blood, with Jurkat cell RNA spiked in. This specimen's cell subset or site label, interpreted: FACS-sorted CD8+CD4-CCR7+CD45RA+ naive T cells. The source is a human donor in good health. Some libraries in this study had Jurkat cell RNA spiked in. The chain joins TRBV7-2 to TRBJ2-3; TRBD2 lines up with 12 middle nucleotides. CDR3 sequence: CASSSRTSGVYTDTQYF. The DNA sequence reads TGTGCCAGCAGCTCGAGGACTAGCGGGGTATACACAGATACGCAGTATTTT.